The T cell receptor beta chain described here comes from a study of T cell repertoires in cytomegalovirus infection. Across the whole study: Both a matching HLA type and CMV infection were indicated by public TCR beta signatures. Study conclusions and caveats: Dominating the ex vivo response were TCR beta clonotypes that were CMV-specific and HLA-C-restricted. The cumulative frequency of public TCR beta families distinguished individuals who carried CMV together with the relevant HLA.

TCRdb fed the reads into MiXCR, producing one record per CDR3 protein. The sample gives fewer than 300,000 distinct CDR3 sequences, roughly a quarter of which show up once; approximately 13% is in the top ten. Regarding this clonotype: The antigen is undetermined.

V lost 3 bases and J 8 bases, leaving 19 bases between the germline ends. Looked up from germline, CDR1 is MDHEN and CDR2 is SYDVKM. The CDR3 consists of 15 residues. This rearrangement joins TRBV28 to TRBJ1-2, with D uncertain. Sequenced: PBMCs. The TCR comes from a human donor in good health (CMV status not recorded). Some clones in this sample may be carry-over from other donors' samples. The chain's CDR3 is CASSFPPHGLGGYTF. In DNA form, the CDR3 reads TGTGCCAGCAGTTTTCCTCCCCATGGTCTAGGCGGCTACACCTTC.